The 6 T cell receptor beta chains below come from one sample, sequenced in a study of blood T cell repertoires in COVID-19 (dated by TCRdb to the early 2020s). Receptor libraries were prepared by the immunoSEQ multiplex PCR assay. Here the immuneACCESS table is served through TCRdb, limited to in-frame sequences with V and J called. Missing clones are a known gap in these copies; in checked studies unresolved V genes cover under half, and the rest lacks a known reason. In all, the sample holds about 63,000 clones, and roughly 80% of those were seen once. The ten largest clones add up to approximately 4% of the sample. Source material: PBMCs or T cells enriched from blood (not recorded which). The receptors derive from a woman aged 40 to 50 with acute COVID-19.

Here the CDR3 reads CASIEIGGSSTDTQYF. The CDR3 DNA follows: TGTGCCAGCATCGAAATCGGGGGTTCTAGCACAGATACGCAGTATTTT. The genes are TRBV7-8 and TRBJ2-3; tentatively, D is TRBD2 (6 bases). Trimming pared 7 bases from V and 0 bases from J, leaving 17 bases between. The CDR3 runs 16 residues. CDR1 and CDR2 (germline): SGHVS, FQNEAQ.

The sample holds one count of this clone. The genes are TRBV29-1 and TRBJ2-2; 7 nucleotides agree with TRBD2. The J segment lost 1 base and the V segment lost 2 bases, leaving 16 bases of the junction unmatched. The germline V gene has CDR1 SQVTM and CDR2 ANQGSEA. The CDR3 runs to 19 residues. This chain's CDR3 is CSVELDERGKTMNTGELFF. The DNA of the CDR3 is TGCAGCGTTGAACTTGATGAGCGGGGAAAAACAATGAACACCGGGGAGCTGTTTTTT.

CDR3 loop: CSVGAHSTDTQYF. In nucleotides, the CDR3 is TGCAGCGTTGGGGCACATAGCACAGATACGCAGTATTTT. J is TRBJ2-3 and V is TRBV29-1, with D uncertain. The germline CDR1 and CDR2 sequences are SQVTM and ANQGSEA. The CDR3 loop spans 13 amino acids. The V end lost 4 bases, the J end lost 0 bases, and 8 bases lay between the germline ends.

The V gene is TRBV2, the J gene TRBJ2-3; 7 bases line up with TRBD2. The V gene's germline CDR1 is SNHLY and CDR2 FYNNEI. The trim removed 1 base at V and 2 bases at J, leaving 9 bases unmatched. This CDR3 spans 17 amino acids. CDR3 nucleotide sequence: TGTGCCAGCAGTGAAGGGTGGGGTCTAGCGGACACAGATACGCAGTATTTT. It is translated as CASSEGWGLADTDTQYF.

This chain joins TRBV28 and TRBJ1-3, with 9 bases matching TRBD1. The CDR3 runs 18 residues. CDR1 and CDR2 from the germline V gene are MDHEN and SYDVKM. V shed 4 bases and J 2 bases; nucleotides not matched to a gene: 12. The CDR3 spells CASSSGTGWIGAGNTIYF. The CDR3 DNA is TGTGCCAGCAGTTCCGGGACAGGGTGGATCGGAGCTGGAAACACCATATATTTT.

This chain joins TRBV14 and TRBJ1-1; 8 bases are shared with TRBD1. The CDR3 covers 14 residues. Germline trimming cut 5 bases from V and 3 bases from J; bases unmatched to any gene: 5. CDR1 and CDR2 from the germline V gene are SGHDN and FVKESK. The CDR3 reads CASSTTGGYTEAFF. The CDR3 DNA is TGTGCCAGCAGCACTACAGGGGGTTACACTGAAGCTTTCTTT. The full variable domain, its missing parts supplied by reference TRBV14 and TRBJ1-1, is EAGVTQFPSHSVIEKGQTVTLRCDPISGHDNLYWYRRVMGKEIKFLLHFVKESKQDESGMPNNRFLAERTGGTYSTLKVQPAELEDSGVYFCASSTTGGYTEAFFGQGTRLTVV.